This T cell receptor beta chain comes out of a study of tumor and adjacent non-tumor tissue in lung cancer. Three rounds of nested PCR, following a modified ARM-PCR protocol, produced the TCRbeta library. TCRdb redid the calling of the multiplex PCR reads with MiXCR, one entry per CDR3 protein. The table shows around 120,000 distinct CDR3 sequences, with about 66% occurring only once. This sample's RNA came from whole unsorted tissue. V trimming: 7 bases; J trimming: 6 bases; junction bases outside the gene matches: 20. Per the germline V gene, CDR1 is SGHNT and CDR2 is YENEEA. The CDR3 runs to 18 residues. Only one count was recorded for this clonotype.

Sequenced: lung tumor tissue. The chain employs TRBV11-3 and TRBJ2-1; 8 nucleotides line up with TRBD2. The sequence derives from a man between 25 and 39 years old with non-small cell lung cancer. CDR3 nucleotide sequence: TGTGCCAGCAACTGGGTGATACTAGCGGTTCCCCGAAGCAATGAGCAGTTCTTC. Its translation: CASNWVILAVPRSNEQFF.